The rows below give T cell receptor beta chains drawn from one sample of a study of T cell changes during pregnancy in multiple sclerosis. Data came from immunoSEQ multiplex PCR; TCRdb stores just in-frame clones and leaves some out. The table shows 35,000 to 45,000 clones, with about nine tenths occurring only once. The sequencing used CD4+ T cells from peripheral blood mononuclear cells, collected after pregnancy. The receptor set was obtained from a female donor in good health, enrolled as a control in a pregnancy study. Both conserved end residues are part of each CDR3. Each record gives: D gene, J gene, clone size, V gene, CDR3 protein, CDR3 DNA. A D gene is named only where the DNA matches it firmly. Clone size is given for some rows only: seen once, a few or many times, or a class if the clone is expanded.

D: TRBD1; J: TRBJ1-1; size: NA; V: TRBV7-9; CDR3: CASSRDRLNTEAFF; DNA: TGTGCCAGCAGCCGGGACAGATTGAACACTGAAGCTTTCTTT
D: TRBD2; J: TRBJ2-5; size: NA; V: TRBV7-9; CDR3: CASSSSGGETQYF; DNA: TGTGCCAGCAGCTCCAGCGGGGGAGAGACCCAGTACTTC
D: NA; J: TRBJ2-7; size: once; V: TRBV5-1; CDR3: CASSLDRDNYEQYF; DNA: TGCGCCAGCAGCTTGGACCGGGACAATTACGAGCAGTACTTC
D: NA; J: TRBJ2-5; size: NA; V: TRBV28; CDR3: CASSFGGAAGAETQYF; DNA: TGTGCCAGCAGTTTTGGGGGGGCCGCGGGCGCAGAGACCCAGTACTTC
D: TRBD2; J: TRBJ2-5; size: NA; V: TRBV4-1; CDR3: CASSRQLADQETQYF; DNA: TGCGCCAGCAGCCGACAACTAGCGGACCAAGAGACCCAGTACTTC
D: TRBD2; J: TRBJ2-1; size: NA; V: TRBV5-8; CDR3: CASSTSGANEQFF; DNA: TGTGCCAGCTCGACTAGCGGTGCGAATGAGCAGTTCTTC
D: NA; J: TRBJ2-1; size: NA; V: TRBV7-2; CDR3: CASSPLYNEQFF; DNA: TGTGCCAGCAGCCCCCTCTACAATGAGCAGTTCTTC
D: TRBD1; J: TRBJ1-3; size: NA; V: TRBV9; CDR3: CASSLDAGQGASGNTIYF; DNA: TGTGCCAGCAGCTTAGATGCGGGACAGGGGGCGAGCGGAAACACCATATATTTT
D: TRBD1; J: TRBJ1-1; size: once; V: TRBV5-1; CDR3: CASSLGQGAPEAFF; DNA: TGCGCCAGCAGCTTGGGACAGGGAGCCCCTGAAGCTTTCTTT
D: NA; J: TRBJ2-7; size: once; V: TRBV28; CDR3: CASSYRAGEQYF; DNA: TGTGCCAGCTCATACAGGGCGGGCGAGCAGTACTTC
D: TRBD1; J: TRBJ2-4; size: NA; V: TRBV30; CDR3: CAWSVGRGNIQYF; DNA: TGTGCCTGGAGTGTAGGCAGGGGGAACATTCAGTACTTC
D: NA; J: TRBJ2-7; size: NA; V: TRBV6-1; CDR3: CASSMGGASEQYF; DNA: TGTGCCAGCTCCATGGGGGGGGCCAGCGAGCAGTACTTC
D: TRBD2; J: TRBJ2-2; size: NA; V: TRBV23-1; CDR3: CASSHRQLAGYTGELFF; DNA: TGCGCCAGCAGTCATCGCCAACTAGCGGGGTACACCGGGGAGCTGTTTTTT
D: NA; J: TRBJ1-2; size: NA; V: TRBV29-1; CDR3: CSATGYVDGYTF; DNA: TGCAGCGCTACAGGGTATGTGGATGGCTACACCTTC
D: NA; J: TRBJ1-5; size: once; V: TRBV28; CDR3: CASSVDPQGSKQPQHF; DNA: TGTGCCAGCAGCGTGGATCCTCAGGGTTCGAAGCAGCCCCAGCATTTT
D: NA; J: TRBJ1-5; size: once; V: TRBV27; CDR3: CASRSQGFYSNQPQHF; DNA: TGTGCCAGCAGGTCCCAGGGATTCTATAGCAATCAGCCCCAGCATTTT
D: TRBD2; J: TRBJ2-1; size: NA; V: TRBV5-1; CDR3: CASSLTTSVNEQFF; DNA: TGCGCCAGCAGCTTAACGACTAGCGTCAATGAGCAGTTCTTC
D: TRBD1; J: TRBJ2-2; size: NA; V: TRBV5-5; CDR3: CASSHRQGVDTGELFF; DNA: TGTGCCAGCAGCCATCGACAGGGTGTGGACACCGGGGAGCTGTTTTTT
D: NA; J: TRBJ1-5; size: NA; V: TRBV2; CDR3: CASSSSEPQHF; DNA: TGTGCCAGCAGTAGTAGTGAGCCCCAGCATTTT
D: TRBD2; J: TRBJ2-1; size: NA; V: TRBV10-3; CDR3: CAISEGGAGGLNEQFF; DNA: TGTGCCATCAGTGAAGGAGGAGCGGGGGGGCTTAATGAGCAGTTCTTC
D: TRBD2; J: TRBJ2-5; size: NA; V: TRBV6-6; CDR3: CASSNRIAGGQETQYF; DNA: TGTGCCAGCAGCAACCGGATAGCGGGGGGGCAAGAGACCCAGTACTTC
D: TRBD1; J: TRBJ2-6; size: NA; V: TRBV5-1; CDR3: CASSYGTVGANVLTF; DNA: TGCGCCAGCAGCTACGGGACAGTTGGGGCCAACGTCCTGACTTTC
D: NA; J: TRBJ1-1; size: NA; V: TRBV7-9; CDR3: CASSLGAENTEAFF; DNA: TGTGCCAGCAGCTTAGGGGCAGAGAACACTGAAGCTTTCTTT
D: TRBD1; J: TRBJ2-2; size: NA; V: TRBV7-7; CDR3: CASSSYLGAPGGTGELFF; DNA: TGTGCCAGCAGCTCTTACTTAGGGGCCCCAGGGGGCACCGGGGAGCTGTTTTTT
D: TRBD2; J: TRBJ2-1; size: once; V: TRBV19; CDR3: CATSGLAGEGGEQFF; DNA: TGTGCCACTTCCGGACTAGCGGGAGAAGGGGGTGAGCAGTTCTTC
D: NA; J: TRBJ2-7; size: NA; V: TRBV11-1; CDR3: CASSLGGLAQSEQYF; DNA: TGTGCCAGCAGCTTAGGAGGGCTAGCCCAGTCCGAGCAGTACTTC
D: TRBD1; J: TRBJ2-7; size: NA; V: TRBV2; CDR3: CASSDRGQSSYEQYF; DNA: TGTGCCAGCAGTGATAGGGGGCAGAGCTCCTACGAGCAGTACTTC
D: TRBD2; J: TRBJ2-3; size: NA; V: TRBV6-1; CDR3: CASSSLAGDTQYF; DNA: TGTGCCAGCAGTTCACTAGCGGGAGATACGCAGTATTTT
D: NA; J: TRBJ2-7; size: NA; V: TRBV21-1; CDR3: CASSKGRRVYEQYF; DNA: TGTGCCAGCAGCAAAGGGAGAAGAGTCTACGAGCAGTACTTC
D: NA; J: TRBJ2-3; size: NA; V: TRBV9; CDR3: CASSVATGAPDTQYF; DNA: TGTGCCAGCAGCGTAGCGACGGGAGCACCAGATACGCAGTATTTT
D: TRBD1; J: TRBJ2-7; size: once; V: TRBV4-1; CDR3: CASSQDRFRGQGRHEQYF; DNA: TGCGCCAGCAGCCAAGATCGTTTTCGAGGACAGGGGAGGCACGAGCAGTACTTC
D: NA; J: TRBJ2-5; size: NA; V: TRBV7-9; CDR3: CASSPGTPQETQYF; DNA: TGTGCCAGCAGCCCCGGGACTCCACAAGAGACCCAGTACTTC
D: NA; J: TRBJ2-1; size: NA; V: TRBV11-2; CDR3: CASRTGFRSYNEQFF; DNA: TGTGCCAGCAGAACAGGGTTTCGCTCCTACAATGAGCAGTTCTTC
D: TRBD1; J: TRBJ1-1; size: NA; V: TRBV14; CDR3: CASSRWTGGDTEAFF; DNA: TGTGCCAGCAGCCGATGGACAGGAGGGGACACTGAAGCTTTCTTT
D: TRBD1; J: TRBJ2-1; size: NA; V: TRBV11-2; CDR3: CASRPRTGASYNEQFF; DNA: TGTGCCAGCAGACCAAGAACAGGGGCCTCCTACAATGAGCAGTTCTTC
D: NA; J: TRBJ1-2; size: NA; V: TRBV6-6; CDR3: CASSRDTSNYGYTF; DNA: TGTGCCAGCAGCAGGGACACGTCTAACTATGGCTACACCTTC
D: TRBD1; J: TRBJ1-2; size: NA; V: TRBV11-2; CDR3: CASSLERGQNYGYTF; DNA: TGTGCCAGCAGCTTAGAGAGGGGACAGAACTATGGCTACACCTTC
D: TRBD2; J: TRBJ2-3; size: NA; V: TRBV28; CDR3: CASSAQTSGSDTQYF; DNA: TGTGCCAGCAGTGCTCAGACTAGCGGCTCAGATACGCAGTATTTT
D: NA; J: TRBJ1-2; size: NA; V: TRBV23-1; CDR3: CASSQHARNPDGTNYGYTF; DNA: TGCGCCAGCAGTCAACACGCCAGGAACCCAGACGGTACTAACTATGGCTACACCTTC
D: TRBD2; J: TRBJ2-4; size: NA; V: TRBV7-2; CDR3: CASSPGGGGDF; DNA: TGTGCCAGCAGCCCGGGTGGCGGGGGGGACTTC
D: TRBD1; J: TRBJ1-4; size: NA; V: TRBV4-1; CDR3: CASSQAGTAVTNEKLFF; DNA: TGCGCCAGCAGCCAAGCCGGGACAGCGGTAACTAATGAAAAACTGTTTTTT
D: TRBD2; J: TRBJ2-7; size: NA; V: TRBV6-5; CDR3: CASSSPGLADYEQYF; DNA: TGTGCCAGCAGTTCGCCGGGACTAGCGGATTACGAGCAGTACTTC
D: TRBD1; J: TRBJ1-5; size: NA; V: TRBV6-1; CDR3: CASSGTGGRNQPQHF; DNA: TGTGCCAGCAGTGGGACAGGGGGCCGCAATCAGCCCCAGCATTTT
D: NA; J: TRBJ2-7; size: NA; V: TRBV6-1; CDR3: CASTPSLNSYEQYF; DNA: TGTGCCAGCACGCCCTCACTAAATTCCTACGAGCAGTACTTC
D: NA; J: TRBJ1-3; size: NA; V: TRBV6-5; CDR3: CASSTGRSGNTIYF; DNA: TGTGCCAGCAGCACAGGGCGCTCTGGAAACACCATATATTTT
D: NA; J: TRBJ2-7; size: NA; V: TRBV7-2; CDR3: CASSLEALYEQYF; DNA: TGTGCCAGCAGCTTAGAAGCTCTTTACGAGCAGTACTTC
D: NA; J: TRBJ2-3; size: NA; V: TRBV4-1; CDR3: CASRRTGWDTQYF; DNA: TGCGCCAGCAGACGGACTGGCTGGGATACGCAGTATTTT
D: TRBD1; J: TRBJ2-3; size: NA; V: TRBV7-7; CDR3: CASSVQGASDTQYF; DNA: TGTGCCAGCAGCGTTCAGGGGGCTAGTGATACGCAGTATTTT
D: NA; J: TRBJ1-2; size: NA; V: TRBV28; CDR3: CAIKAGYGYTF; DNA: TGTGCTATCAAGGCGGGCTATGGCTACACCTTC
D: TRBD2; J: TRBJ2-1; size: NA; V: TRBV6-5; CDR3: CASSFRLAGVYEQFF; DNA: TGTGCCAGCAGTTTCCGACTAGCGGGAGTATATGAGCAGTTCTTC
D: NA; J: TRBJ2-2; size: NA; V: TRBV18; CDR3: CASSPPRADFNTGELFF; DNA: TGTGCCAGCTCACCACCGAGGGCGGATTTTAACACCGGGGAGCTGTTTTTT
D: TRBD1; J: TRBJ2-2; size: NA; V: TRBV6-5; CDR3: CASSPGQGLSGELFF; DNA: TGTGCCAGCAGCCCTGGACAGGGGCTTAGCGGGGAGCTGTTTTTT
D: NA; J: TRBJ1-5; size: NA; V: TRBV7-9; CDR3: CASSLGQAPNQPQHF; DNA: TGTGCCAGCAGCTTAGGACAGGCGCCCAATCAGCCCCAGCATTTT
D: TRBD2; J: TRBJ2-7; size: once; V: TRBV6-5; CDR3: CASTGRASGAYEQYF; DNA: TGTGCCAGTACGGGGCGGGCTAGCGGGGCCTACGAGCAGTACTTC
D: TRBD2; J: TRBJ2-2; size: NA; V: TRBV7-2; CDR3: CASSLSGLAYTGELFF; DNA: TGTGCCAGCAGCTTATCCGGACTAGCTTACACCGGGGAGCTGTTTTTT
D: NA; J: TRBJ2-1; size: NA; V: TRBV4-2; CDR3: CASSQEGNNRGEQFF; DNA: TGTGCCAGCAGCCAAGAGGGGAACAATCGGGGTGAGCAGTTCTTC
D: TRBD1; J: TRBJ2-7; size: NA; V: TRBV7-2; CDR3: CASSSRDRINEQYF; DNA: TGTGCCAGCAGCTCCCGGGACAGGATCAACGAGCAGTACTTC
D: TRBD1; J: TRBJ2-7; size: NA; V: TRBV5-1; CDR3: CASSLGTGKQQYF; DNA: TGCGCCAGCAGCTTGGGGACAGGGAAACAGCAGTACTTC